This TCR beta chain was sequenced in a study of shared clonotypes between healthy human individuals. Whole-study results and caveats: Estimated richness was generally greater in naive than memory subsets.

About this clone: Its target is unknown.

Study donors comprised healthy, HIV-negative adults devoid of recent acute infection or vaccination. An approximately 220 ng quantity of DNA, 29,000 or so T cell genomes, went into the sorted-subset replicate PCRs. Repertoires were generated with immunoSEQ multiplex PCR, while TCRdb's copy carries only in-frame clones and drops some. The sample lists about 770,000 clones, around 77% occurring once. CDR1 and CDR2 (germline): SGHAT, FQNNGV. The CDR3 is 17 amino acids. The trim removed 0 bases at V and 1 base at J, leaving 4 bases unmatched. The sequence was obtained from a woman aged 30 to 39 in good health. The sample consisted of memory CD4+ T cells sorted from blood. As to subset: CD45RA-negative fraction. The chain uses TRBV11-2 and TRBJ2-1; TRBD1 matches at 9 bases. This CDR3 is CASSLDLGQGSYNEQFF. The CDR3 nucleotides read TGTGCCAGCAGCTTAGACTTGGGACAGGGTTCCTACAATGAGCAGTTCTTC.